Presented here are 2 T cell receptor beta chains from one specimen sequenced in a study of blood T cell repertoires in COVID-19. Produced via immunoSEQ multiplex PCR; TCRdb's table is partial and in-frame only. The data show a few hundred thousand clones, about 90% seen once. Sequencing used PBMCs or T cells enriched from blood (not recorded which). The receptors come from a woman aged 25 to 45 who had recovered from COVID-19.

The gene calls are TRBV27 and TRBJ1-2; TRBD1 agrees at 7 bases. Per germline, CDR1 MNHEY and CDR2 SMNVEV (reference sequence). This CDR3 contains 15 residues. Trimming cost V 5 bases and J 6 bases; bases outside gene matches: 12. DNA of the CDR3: TGTGCCAGCAGTCAGAAAACGACAGGGATGCATGGCTACACCTTC. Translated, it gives CASSQKTTGMHGYTF.

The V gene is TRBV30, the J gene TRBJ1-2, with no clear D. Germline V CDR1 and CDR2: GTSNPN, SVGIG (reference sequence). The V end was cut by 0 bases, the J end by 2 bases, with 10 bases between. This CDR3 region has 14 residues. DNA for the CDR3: TGTGCCTGGAGTGTACTAGGGATCAACTATGGCTACACCTTC. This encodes CAWSVLGINYGYTF. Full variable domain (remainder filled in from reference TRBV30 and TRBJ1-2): SQTIHQWPATLVQPVGSPLSLECTVEGTSNPNLYWYRQAAGRGLQLLFYSVGIGQISSEVPQNLSASRPQDRQFILSSKKLLLSDSGFYLCAWSVLGINYGYTFGSGTRLTVV.